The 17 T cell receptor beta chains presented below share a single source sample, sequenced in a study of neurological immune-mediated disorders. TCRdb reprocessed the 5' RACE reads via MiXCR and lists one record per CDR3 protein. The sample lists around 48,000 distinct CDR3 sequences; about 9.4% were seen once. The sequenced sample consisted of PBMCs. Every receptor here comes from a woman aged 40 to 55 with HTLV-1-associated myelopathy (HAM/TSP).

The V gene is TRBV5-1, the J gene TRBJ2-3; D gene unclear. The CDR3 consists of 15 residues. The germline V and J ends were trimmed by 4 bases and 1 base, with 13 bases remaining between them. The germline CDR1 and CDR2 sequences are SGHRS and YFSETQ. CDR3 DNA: TGCGCCAGCAGCCCAGCAGGTGGGGGCACAGATACGCAGTATTTT. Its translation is CASSPAGGGTDTQYF.

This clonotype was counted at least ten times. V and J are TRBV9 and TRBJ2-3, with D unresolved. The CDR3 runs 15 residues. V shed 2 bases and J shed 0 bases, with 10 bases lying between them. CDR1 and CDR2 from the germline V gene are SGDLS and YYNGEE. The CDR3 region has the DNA TGTGCCAGCAGCGTCAGGTTGGAAAGCACAGATACGCAGTATTTT. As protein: CASSVRLESTDTQYF. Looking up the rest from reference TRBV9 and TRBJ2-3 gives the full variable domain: DSGVTQTPKHLITATGQRVTLRCSPRSGDLSVYWYQQSLDQGLQFLIQYYNGEERAKGNILERFSAQQFPDLHSELNLSSLELGDSALYFCASSVRLESTDTQYFGPGTRLTVL.

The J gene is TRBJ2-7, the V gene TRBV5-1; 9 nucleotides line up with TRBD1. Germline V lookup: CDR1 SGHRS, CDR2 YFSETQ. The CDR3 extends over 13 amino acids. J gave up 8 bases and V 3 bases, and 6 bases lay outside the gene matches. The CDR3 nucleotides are TGCGCCAGCAGCTCTCGACAGGGGGACCAGCAGTACTTC. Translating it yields CASSSRQGDQQYF.

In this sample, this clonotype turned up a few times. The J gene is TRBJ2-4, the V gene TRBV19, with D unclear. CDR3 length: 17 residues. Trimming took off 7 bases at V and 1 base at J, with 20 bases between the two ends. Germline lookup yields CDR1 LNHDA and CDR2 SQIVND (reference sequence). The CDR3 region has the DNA TGTGCCAGTACCATACCCACCAGACTCGCGGCCAAAAACATTCAGTACTTC. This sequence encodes CASTIPTRLAAKNIQYF.

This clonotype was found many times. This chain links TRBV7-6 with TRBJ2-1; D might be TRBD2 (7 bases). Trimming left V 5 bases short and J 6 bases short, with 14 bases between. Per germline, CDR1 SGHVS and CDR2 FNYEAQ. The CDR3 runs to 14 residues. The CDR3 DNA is TGTGCCAGCAGCCTAGGGGGGAGGGGCAATGAGCAGTTCTTC. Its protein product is CASSLGGRGNEQFF.

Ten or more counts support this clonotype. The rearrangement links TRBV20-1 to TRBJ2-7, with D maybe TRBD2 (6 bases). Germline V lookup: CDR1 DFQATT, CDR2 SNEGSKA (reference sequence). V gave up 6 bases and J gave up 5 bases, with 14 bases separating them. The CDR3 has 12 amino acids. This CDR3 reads CSARYGGHEQYF. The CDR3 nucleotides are TGCAGTGCGAGGTACGGGGGTCACGAGCAGTACTTC.

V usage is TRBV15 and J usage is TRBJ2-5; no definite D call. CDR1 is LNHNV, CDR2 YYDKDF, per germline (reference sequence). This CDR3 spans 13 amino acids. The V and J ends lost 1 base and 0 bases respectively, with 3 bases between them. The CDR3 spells CATSRVNQETQYF. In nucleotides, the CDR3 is TGTGCCACCAGCAGAGTTAACCAAGAGACCCAGTACTTC.

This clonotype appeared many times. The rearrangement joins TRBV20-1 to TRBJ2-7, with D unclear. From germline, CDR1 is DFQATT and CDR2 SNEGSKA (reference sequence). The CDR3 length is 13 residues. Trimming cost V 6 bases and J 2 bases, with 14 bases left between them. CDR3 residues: CSALGSTPYEQYF. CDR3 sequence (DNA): TGCAGTGCCTTGGGCTCCACTCCCTACGAGCAGTACTTC.

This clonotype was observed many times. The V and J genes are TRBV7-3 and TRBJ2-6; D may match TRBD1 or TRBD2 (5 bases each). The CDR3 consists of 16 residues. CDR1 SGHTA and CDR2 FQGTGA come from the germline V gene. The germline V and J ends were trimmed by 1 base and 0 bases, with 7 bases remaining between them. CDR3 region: CASSLNGGSGANVLTF. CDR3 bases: TGTGCCAGCAGCTTAAATGGGGGCTCTGGGGCCAACGTCCTGACTTTC.

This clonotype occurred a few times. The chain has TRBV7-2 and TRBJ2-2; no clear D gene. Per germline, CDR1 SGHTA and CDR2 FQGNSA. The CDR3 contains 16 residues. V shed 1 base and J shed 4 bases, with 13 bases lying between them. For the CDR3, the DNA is TGTGCCAGCAGCTTAGAATATGGTTCGGTCACCGGGGAGCTGTTTTTT. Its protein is CASSLEYGSVTGELFF.

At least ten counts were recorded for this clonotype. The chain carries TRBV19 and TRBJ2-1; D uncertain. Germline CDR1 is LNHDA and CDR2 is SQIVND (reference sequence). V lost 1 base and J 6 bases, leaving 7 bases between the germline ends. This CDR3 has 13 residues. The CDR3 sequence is CASSIVGRNEQFF. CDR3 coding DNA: TGTGCCAGTAGTATAGTAGGACGCAATGAGCAGTTCTTC.

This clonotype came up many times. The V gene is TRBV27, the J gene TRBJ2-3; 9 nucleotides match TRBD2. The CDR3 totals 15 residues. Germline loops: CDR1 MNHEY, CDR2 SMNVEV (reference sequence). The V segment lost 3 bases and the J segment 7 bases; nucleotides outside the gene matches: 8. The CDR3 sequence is CASSFGRGGLNTQYF. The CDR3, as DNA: TGTGCCAGCAGTTTTGGGCGGGGGGGCCTAAATACGCAGTATTTT.

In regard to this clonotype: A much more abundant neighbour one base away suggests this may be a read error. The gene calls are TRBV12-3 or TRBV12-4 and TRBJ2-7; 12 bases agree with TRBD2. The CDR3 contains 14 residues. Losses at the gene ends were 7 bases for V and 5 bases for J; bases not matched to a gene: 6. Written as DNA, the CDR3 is TGTGCCAGCAATAGGACTAGCGGGGTCAACGAGCAGTACTTC. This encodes CASNRTSGVNEQYF.

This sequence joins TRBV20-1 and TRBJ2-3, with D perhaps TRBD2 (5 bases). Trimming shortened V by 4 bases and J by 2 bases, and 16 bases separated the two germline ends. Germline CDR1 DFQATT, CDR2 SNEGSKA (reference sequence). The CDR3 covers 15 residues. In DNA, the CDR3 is TGCAGTGCTATCTCGGTGGCTAGCACCACAGATACGCAGTATTTT. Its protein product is CSAISVASTTDTQYF.

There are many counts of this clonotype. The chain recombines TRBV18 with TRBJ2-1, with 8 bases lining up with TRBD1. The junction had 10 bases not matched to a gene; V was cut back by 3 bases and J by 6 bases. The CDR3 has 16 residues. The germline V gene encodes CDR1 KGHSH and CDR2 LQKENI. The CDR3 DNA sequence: TGTGCCAGCTCACCCAATGGGGGGACAGGAGTCAATGAGCAGTTCTTC. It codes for CASSPNGGTGVNEQFF. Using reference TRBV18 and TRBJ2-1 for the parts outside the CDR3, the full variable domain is NAGVMQNPRHLVRRRGQEARLRCSPMKGHSHVYWYRQLPEEGLKFMVYLQKENIIDESGMPKERFSAEFPKEGPSILRIQQVVRGDSAAYFCASSPNGGTGVNEQFFGPGTRLTVL.

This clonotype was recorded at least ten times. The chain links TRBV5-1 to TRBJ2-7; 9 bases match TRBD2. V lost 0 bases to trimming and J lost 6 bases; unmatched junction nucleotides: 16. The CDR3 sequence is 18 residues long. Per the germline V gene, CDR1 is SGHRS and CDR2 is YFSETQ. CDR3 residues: CASSLGGSGGRSLFEQYF. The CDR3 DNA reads TGCGCCAGCAGCTTGGGAGGAAGCGGGGGGCGATCCCTCTTCGAGCAGTACTTC.

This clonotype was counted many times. CDR3 loop: CATSLENYASTDTQYF. The CDR3, as DNA: TGTGCCACCAGCTTAGAAAACTACGCTAGCACAGATACGCAGTATTTT. The V gene is TRBV15, the J gene TRBJ2-3; D ambiguous. Trimming pared 5 bases from V and 0 bases from J, leaving 15 bases between. The CDR3 runs 16 residues. Germline-derived CDR1 and CDR2 are LNHNV and YYDKDF (reference sequence).